There are a few counts of the clone carrying this T cell receptor beta chain. As yet, its antigen is unknown. Each CDR3 protein is one row after TCRdb ran MiXCR on the reads. The sample lists about 500,000 distinct CDR3 sequences, 33% seen once, with 15% to 20% in the top ten. With 1 base removed from V and 12 bases from J, the gap between germline ends came to 13 bases. The CDR3 is 13 amino acids. Germline CDR1 SGHTA, CDR2 FQGNSA. This entry comes from a study of T cell repertoires in cytomegalovirus infection. Study overall: Evidence of both CMV infection and a matching HLA type came from public TCR beta signatures.

This receptor was identified in a human donor in good health (CMV status not recorded). Some clones in this sample may be carry-over from other donors' samples. The gene calls are TRBV7-2 and TRBJ2-1; the D is unclear. The sample was cultured PBMCs, taken from culture after CMV antigen stimulation. The CDR3 DNA reads as TGTGCCAGCAGCTTAGTGAAGGAGATGAGGCAGTTCTTC. It specifies CASSLVKEMRQFF.